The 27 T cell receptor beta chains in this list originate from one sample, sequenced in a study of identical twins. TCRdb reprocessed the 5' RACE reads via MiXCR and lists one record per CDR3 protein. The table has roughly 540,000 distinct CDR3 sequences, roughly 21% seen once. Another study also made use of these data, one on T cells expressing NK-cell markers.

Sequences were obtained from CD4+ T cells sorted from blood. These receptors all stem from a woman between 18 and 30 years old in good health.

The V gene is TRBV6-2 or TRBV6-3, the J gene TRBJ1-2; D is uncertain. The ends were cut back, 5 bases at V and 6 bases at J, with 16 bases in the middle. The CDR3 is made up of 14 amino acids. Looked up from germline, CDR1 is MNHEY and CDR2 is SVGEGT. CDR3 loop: CASSTPRGPDGYTF. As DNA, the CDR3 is TGTGCCAGCAGTACGCCGAGAGGGCCGGATGGCTACACCTTC.

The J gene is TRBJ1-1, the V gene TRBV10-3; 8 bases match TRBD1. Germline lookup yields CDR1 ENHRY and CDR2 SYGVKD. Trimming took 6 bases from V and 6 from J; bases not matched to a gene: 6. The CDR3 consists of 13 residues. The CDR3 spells CAISGTGNPEAFF. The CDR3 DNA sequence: TGTGCCATCAGCGGGACAGGAAACCCTGAAGCTTTCTTT.

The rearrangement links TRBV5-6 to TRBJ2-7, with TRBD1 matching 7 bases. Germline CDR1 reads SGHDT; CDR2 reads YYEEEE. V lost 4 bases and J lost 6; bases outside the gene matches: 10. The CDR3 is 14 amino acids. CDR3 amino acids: CASSLGQGVSEQYF. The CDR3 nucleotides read TGTGCCAGCAGCCTCGGGCAGGGGGTAAGCGAGCAGTACTTC.

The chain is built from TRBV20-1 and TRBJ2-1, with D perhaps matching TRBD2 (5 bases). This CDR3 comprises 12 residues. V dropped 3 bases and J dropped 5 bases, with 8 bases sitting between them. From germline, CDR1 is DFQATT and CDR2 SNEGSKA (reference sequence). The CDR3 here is CSARDSNNEQFF. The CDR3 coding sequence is TGCAGTGCTAGGGACTCGAACAATGAGCAGTTCTTC.

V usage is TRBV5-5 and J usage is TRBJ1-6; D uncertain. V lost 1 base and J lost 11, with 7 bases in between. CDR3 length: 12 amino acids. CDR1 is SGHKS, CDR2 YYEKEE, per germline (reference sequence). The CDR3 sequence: CASSLFPAPLHF. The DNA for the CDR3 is TGTGCCAGCAGCTTGTTTCCGGCACCCCTCCACTTT.

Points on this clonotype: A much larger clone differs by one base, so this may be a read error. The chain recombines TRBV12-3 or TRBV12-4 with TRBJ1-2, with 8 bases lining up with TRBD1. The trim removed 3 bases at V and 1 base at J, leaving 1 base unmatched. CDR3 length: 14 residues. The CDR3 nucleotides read TGTGCCAGCAGTTTTACAGGGGGTAACTATGGCTACACCTTC. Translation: CASSFTGGNYGYTF.

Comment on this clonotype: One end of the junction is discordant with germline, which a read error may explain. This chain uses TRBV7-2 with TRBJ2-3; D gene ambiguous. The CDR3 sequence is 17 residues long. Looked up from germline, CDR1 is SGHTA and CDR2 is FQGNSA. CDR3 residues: CASSITGTQSYLRGPNF. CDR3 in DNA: TGTGCCAGCAGTATAACGGGCACGCAGAGCTATCTTCGTGGCCCTAATTTT.

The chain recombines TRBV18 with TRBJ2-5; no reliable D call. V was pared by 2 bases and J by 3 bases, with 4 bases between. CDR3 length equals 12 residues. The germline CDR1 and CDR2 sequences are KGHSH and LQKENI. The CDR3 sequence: CASSPNEETQYF. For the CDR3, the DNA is TGTGCCAGCTCACCAAACGAAGAGACCCAGTACTTC.

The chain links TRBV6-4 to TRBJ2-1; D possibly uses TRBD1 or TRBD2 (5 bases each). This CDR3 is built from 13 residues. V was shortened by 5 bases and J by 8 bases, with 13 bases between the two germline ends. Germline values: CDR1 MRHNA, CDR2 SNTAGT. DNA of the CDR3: TGTGCCAGCAGTCCCCGGGACGGATATGAGCAGTTCTTC. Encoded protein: CASSPRDGYEQFF.

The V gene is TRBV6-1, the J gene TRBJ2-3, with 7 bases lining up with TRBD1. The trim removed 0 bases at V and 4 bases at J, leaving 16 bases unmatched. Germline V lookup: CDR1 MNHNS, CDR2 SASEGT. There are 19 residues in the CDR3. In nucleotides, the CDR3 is TGTGCCAGCAGTGAAGCCGGAGCCGTGACAGGGAATCGGGCAGATACGCAGTATTTT. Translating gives CASSEAGAVTGNRADTQYF.

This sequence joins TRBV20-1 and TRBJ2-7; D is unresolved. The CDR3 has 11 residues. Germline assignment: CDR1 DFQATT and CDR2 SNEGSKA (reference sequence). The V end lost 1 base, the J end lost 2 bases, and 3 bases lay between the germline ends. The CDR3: CSARVTYEQYF. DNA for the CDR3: TGCAGTGCTAGAGTCACCTACGAGCAGTACTTC.

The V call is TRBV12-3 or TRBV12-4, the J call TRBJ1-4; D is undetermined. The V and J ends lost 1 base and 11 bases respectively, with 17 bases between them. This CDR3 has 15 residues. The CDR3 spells CASSLGGHLEGKLFF. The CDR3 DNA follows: TGTGCCAGCAGTTTAGGGGGTCATCTCGAAGGGAAACTGTTTTTT.

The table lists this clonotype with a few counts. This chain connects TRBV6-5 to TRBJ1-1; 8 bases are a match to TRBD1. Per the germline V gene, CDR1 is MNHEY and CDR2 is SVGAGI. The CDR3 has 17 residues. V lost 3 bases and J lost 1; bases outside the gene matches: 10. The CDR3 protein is CASSYRGYRGWNTEAFF. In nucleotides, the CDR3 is TGTGCCAGCAGTTATCGAGGATACAGGGGGTGGAACACTGAAGCTTTCTTT.

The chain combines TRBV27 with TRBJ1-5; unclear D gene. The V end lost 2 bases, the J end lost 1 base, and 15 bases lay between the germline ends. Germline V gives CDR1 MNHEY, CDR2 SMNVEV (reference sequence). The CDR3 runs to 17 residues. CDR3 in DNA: TGTGCCAGCAGTTTAGACGGTACCTTATGGAGCAATCAGCCCCAGCATTTT. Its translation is CASSLDGTLWSNQPQHF.

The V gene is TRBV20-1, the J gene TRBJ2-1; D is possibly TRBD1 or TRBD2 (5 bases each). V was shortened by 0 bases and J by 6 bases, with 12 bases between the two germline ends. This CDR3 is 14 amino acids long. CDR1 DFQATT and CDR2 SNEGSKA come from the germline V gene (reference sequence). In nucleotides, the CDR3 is TGCAGTGCTAGAGAGGGGACGGCTGTCAATGAGCAGTTCTTC. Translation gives CSAREGTAVNEQFF.

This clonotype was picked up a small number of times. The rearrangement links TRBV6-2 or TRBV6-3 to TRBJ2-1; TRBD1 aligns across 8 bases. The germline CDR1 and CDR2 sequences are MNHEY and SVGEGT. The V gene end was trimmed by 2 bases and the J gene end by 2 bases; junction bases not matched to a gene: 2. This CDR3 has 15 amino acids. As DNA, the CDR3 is TGTGCCAGCAGTTACACGGACAGGGCCTACAATGAGCAGTTCTTC. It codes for CASSYTDRAYNEQFF.

The CDR3, as DNA: TGTGCCAGCAGCGTCGGGGGACAACTATTAATGAGGCAGTTCTTC. The encoded protein is CASSVGGQLLMRQFF. This chain links TRBV7-3 with TRBJ2-1; D possibly matches TRBD1 or TRBD2 (6 bases each). The V gene lost 5 bases and the J gene lost 12 bases, with 23 bases spanning the gap. Germline V gene lookup returns CDR1 SGHTA and CDR2 FQGTGA. The CDR3 has 15 residues.

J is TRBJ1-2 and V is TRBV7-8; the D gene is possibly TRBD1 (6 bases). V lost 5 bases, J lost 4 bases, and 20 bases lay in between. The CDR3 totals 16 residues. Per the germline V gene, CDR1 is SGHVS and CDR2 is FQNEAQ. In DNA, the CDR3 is TGTGCCAGCAGCCCTGGTTCGGGGGGCGCTGCCTATGGCTACACCTTC. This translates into CASSPGSGGAAYGYTF.

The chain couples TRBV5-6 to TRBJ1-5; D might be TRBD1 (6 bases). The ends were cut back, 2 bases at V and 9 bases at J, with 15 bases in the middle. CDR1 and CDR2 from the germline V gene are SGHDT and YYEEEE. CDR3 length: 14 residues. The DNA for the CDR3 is TGTGCCAGCAGCTTCATCAGGGGAGGAGGGCCCCAGCATTTT. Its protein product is CASSFIRGGGPQHF.

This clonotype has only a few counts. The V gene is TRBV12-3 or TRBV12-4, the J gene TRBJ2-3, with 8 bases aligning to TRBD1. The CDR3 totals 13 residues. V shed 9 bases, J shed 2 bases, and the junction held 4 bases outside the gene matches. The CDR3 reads CASMTGATDTQYF. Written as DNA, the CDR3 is TGTGCCAGTATGACAGGGGCCACAGATACGCAGTATTTT.

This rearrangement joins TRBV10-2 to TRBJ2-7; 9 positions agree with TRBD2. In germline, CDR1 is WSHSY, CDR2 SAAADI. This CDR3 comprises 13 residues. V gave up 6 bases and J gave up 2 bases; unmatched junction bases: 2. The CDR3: CASRASGAYEQYF. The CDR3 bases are TGCGCCAGCAGGGCTAGCGGGGCCTACGAGCAGTACTTC.

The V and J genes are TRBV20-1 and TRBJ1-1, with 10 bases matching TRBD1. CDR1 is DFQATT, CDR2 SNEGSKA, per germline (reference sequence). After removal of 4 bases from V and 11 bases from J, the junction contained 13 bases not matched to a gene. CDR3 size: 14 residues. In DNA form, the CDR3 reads TGCAGTGCTACTGGGACCGGGACAGGGGATTTCGCTTTCTTT. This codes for CSATGTGTGDFAFF.

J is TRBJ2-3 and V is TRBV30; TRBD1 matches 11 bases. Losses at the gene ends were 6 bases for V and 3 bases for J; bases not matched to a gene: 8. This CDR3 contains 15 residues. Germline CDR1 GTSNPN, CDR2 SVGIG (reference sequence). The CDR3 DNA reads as TGTGCCTGTATACCCGGGACAGGGGGGACAGATACGCAGTATTTT. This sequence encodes CACIPGTGGTDTQYF.

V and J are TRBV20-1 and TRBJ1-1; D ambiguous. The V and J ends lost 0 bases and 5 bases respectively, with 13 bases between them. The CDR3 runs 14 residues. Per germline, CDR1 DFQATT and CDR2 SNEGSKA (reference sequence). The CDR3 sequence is CSAREGGSGTEAFF. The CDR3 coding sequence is TGCAGTGCTAGAGAAGGAGGGAGCGGAACTGAAGCTTTCTTT.

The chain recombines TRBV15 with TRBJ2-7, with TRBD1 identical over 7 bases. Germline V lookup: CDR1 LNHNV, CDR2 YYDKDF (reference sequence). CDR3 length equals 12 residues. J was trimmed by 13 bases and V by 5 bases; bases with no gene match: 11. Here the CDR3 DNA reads TGTGCCACCAGCGGGACCGGGACAGACCTTTACTTC. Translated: CATSGTGTDLYF. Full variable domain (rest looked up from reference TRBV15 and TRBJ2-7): DAMVIQNPRYQVTQFGKPVTLSCSQTLNHNVMYWYQQKSSQAPKLLFHYYDKDFNNEADTPDNFQSRRPNTSFCFLDIRSPGLGDTAMYLCATSGTGTDLYFGPGTRLTVT.

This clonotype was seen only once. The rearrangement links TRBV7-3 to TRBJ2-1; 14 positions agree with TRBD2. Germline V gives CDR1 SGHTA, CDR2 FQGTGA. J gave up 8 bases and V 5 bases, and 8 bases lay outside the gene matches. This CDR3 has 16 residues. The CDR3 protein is CASSPTGTSGGDEQFF. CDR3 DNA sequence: TGTGCCAGCAGCCCCACCGGGACTAGCGGGGGAGATGAGCAGTTCTTC.

The CDR3 bases are TGTGCCAGCAGCCAAGGCCGGTACGAGCAGTACTTC. This codes for CASSQGRYEQYF. The V and J genes are TRBV14 and TRBJ2-7; D uncertain. The germline gives CDR1 SGHDN, CDR2 FVKESK. Trimming cost V 1 base and J 4 bases, with 5 bases left between them. The CDR3 loop spans 12 amino acids. Looking up the rest from reference TRBV14 and TRBJ2-7 gives the full variable domain: EAGVTQFPSHSVIEKGQTVTLRCDPISGHDNLYWYRRVMGKEIKFLLHFVKESKQDESGMPNNRFLAERTGGTYSTLKVQPAELEDSGVYFCASSQGRYEQYFGPGTRLTVT.